The rows below give T cell receptor beta chains drawn from one sample of a study of early T cells in non-severe SARS-CoV-2 infection. TCRdb fed the 5' RACE reads into MiXCR, producing one record per CDR3 protein. The repertoire holds fewer than 40,000 distinct CDR3 sequences, with approximately 6.1% as singletons. The sequenced sample was whole blood. Source of these receptors: an adult who was a healthcare worker with PCR-confirmed SARS-CoV-2 infection or an uninfected control (not recorded which). Each CDR3 is given with its conserved first and last residue. D genes are given only for firm matches. Not every row has a clone size; where given, it reads once, few, many or a size class.

CDR3 DNA: TGTGCCAGCAGTCACCCGGGACAGGGGGCCGGTGAGCAGTTCTTC
CDR3 protein: CASSHPGQGAGEQFF
D gene: TRBD1
J gene: TRBJ2-1
CDR3 length: 15
clone size: many
V gene: TRBV7-3

CDR3 DNA: TGTGCCAGCAGTGAAATGCGCCCTGGAAACACCATATATTTT
CDR3 protein: CASSEMRPGNTIYF
D gene: -
J gene: TRBJ1-3
CDR3 length: 14
clone size: few
V gene: TRBV2

CDR3 DNA: TGTGCCAGCAGCTTACGCGGTTCCTACGAGCAGTACTTC
CDR3 protein: CASSLRGSYEQYF
D gene: -
J gene: TRBJ2-7
CDR3 length: 13
clone size: many
V gene: TRBV5-4

CDR3 DNA: TGTGCCAGCAGTCCTAGCGGGAGTTACAATGAGCAGTTCTTC
CDR3 protein: CASSPSGSYNEQFF
D gene: TRBD2
J gene: TRBJ2-1
CDR3 length: 14
clone size: many
V gene: TRBV28

CDR3 DNA: TGTGCCAGCAGCCAGGGGGCGGGTACTGAAGCTTTCTTT
CDR3 protein: CASSQGAGTEAFF
D gene: -
J gene: TRBJ1-1
CDR3 length: 13
clone size: few
V gene: TRBV3-1

CDR3 DNA: TGCAGTGCTAGAGAGGCCTCGGCGGGAGGGGTCACAGATACGCAGTATTTT
CDR3 protein: CSAREASAGGVTDTQYF
D gene: TRBD2
J gene: TRBJ2-3
CDR3 length: 17
clone size: many
V gene: TRBV20-1

CDR3 DNA: TGTGCCACGGAGAGGGGGGGGCAAGAAGCTTTCTTT
CDR3 protein: CATERGGQEAFF
D gene: -
J gene: TRBJ1-1
CDR3 length: 12
clone size: many
V gene: TRBV28

CDR3 DNA: TGCAGTGCTAGAGTTCGGAGGGGCCAAGAGACCCAGTACTTC
CDR3 protein: CSARVRRGQETQYF
D gene: -
J gene: TRBJ2-5
CDR3 length: 14
clone size: many
V gene: TRBV20-1

CDR3 DNA: TGTGCCACCAGCAGACTAGCGGACGGCACAGATACGCAGTATTTT
CDR3 protein: CATSRLADGTDTQYF
D gene: TRBD2
J gene: TRBJ2-3
CDR3 length: 15
clone size: many
V gene: TRBV15

CDR3 DNA: TGCAGTGCTAGAGCTCTTCTACTTGCGGATGGACCCGGGGAGCTGTTTTTT
CDR3 protein: CSARALLLADGPGELFF
D gene: -
J gene: TRBJ2-2
CDR3 length: 17
clone size: -
V gene: TRBV20-1

CDR3 DNA: TGTGCCAGCTCCCCCCCTTACACTGAAGCTTTCTTT
CDR3 protein: CASSPPYTEAFF
D gene: -
J gene: TRBJ1-1
CDR3 length: 12
clone size: many
V gene: TRBV18

CDR3 DNA: TGTGCCAGCAGTCAGGGGGGTCACTACGAGCAGTACTTC
CDR3 protein: CASSQGGHYEQYF
D gene: -
J gene: TRBJ2-7
CDR3 length: 13
clone size: -
V gene: TRBV7-6

CDR3 DNA: TGCGCCAGCAGCTCGGGAACTATCGGGGAGCTGTTTTTT
CDR3 protein: CASSSGTIGELFF
D gene: -
J gene: TRBJ2-2
CDR3 length: 13
clone size: many
V gene: TRBV5-1

CDR3 DNA: TGTGCCAGCAGCTTAGCGGGACATAACACAGATACGCAGTATTTT
CDR3 protein: CASSLAGHNTDTQYF
D gene: -
J gene: TRBJ2-3
CDR3 length: 15
clone size: many
V gene: TRBV7-2

CDR3 DNA: TGCAGCGTTGAAGATTTCCAGTTCGCGTGGGGGGAGCAGTTCTTC
CDR3 protein: CSVEDFQFAWGEQFF
D gene: -
J gene: TRBJ2-1
CDR3 length: 15
clone size: many
V gene: TRBV29-1